This T cell receptor (beta chain) was observed in a study of CD8 T cells in Susac syndrome. Reverse transcription of about 0.45 to 1 ug RNA was carried out with random hexamers. TCRdb analysed the immunoSEQ multiplex PCR reads with MiXCR anew, one entry per CDR3 protein. The table shows about 130,000 distinct CDR3 sequences, with about 95% occurring only once. V shed 6 bases and J shed 1 base, with 13 bases lying between them. This CDR3 spans 14 amino acids. Germline V gene lookup returns CDR1 MNHEY and CDR2 SVGAGI. The chain couples TRBV6-5 to TRBJ2-7; D is perhaps TRBD2 (6 bases). The specimen was CD4+ T cells from PBMCs. The receptor comes from a human donor in good health. The CDR3 region is CASSRKGRSYEQYF. The CDR3 bases are TGTGCCAGCAGCAGGAAAGGGAGGTCCTACGAGCAGTACTTC.